A selection of T cell receptor beta chains follows, all from one sample in a study of T cell repertoires in cytomegalovirus infection. These receptors' antigens are unknown. MiXCR, applied by TCRdb to the reads, yields one record per CDR3 protein. Of 750,000 to 900,000 distinct CDR3 sequences in the sample, almost 30% were seen once. The specimen was cultured CD8+ T cells from PBMCs, collected from culture after CMV antigen stimulation. These receptors were taken from a human donor in good health (CMV status not recorded). Some clones in this sample may be carry-over from other donors' samples. CDR3s include the opening cysteine and the closing phenylalanine or tryptophan. Each record gives: D gene, clone size, V gene, J gene, CDR3 length, CDR3 protein, CDR3 DNA. The D gene is left open where the match is weak. Only some rows state a clone size, as once, few, many or a class for expanded clones.

.	many	TRBV6-5	TRBJ1-2	14	CASSYSGEAYGYTF	TGTGCCAGCAGTTACTCTGGGGAAGCCTATGGCTACACCTTC
TRBD2	.	TRBV27	TRBJ2-1	16	CASSPPAGGSYNEQFF	TGTGCCAGCAGTCCCCCAGCGGGGGGATCCTACAATGAGCAGTTCTTC
.	.	TRBV12-3/TRBV12-4	TRBJ1-5	16	CASSLSGSRGNQPQHF	TGTGCCAGCAGTTTAAGCGGGAGCCGCGGCAATCAGCCCCAGCATTTT
.	.	TRBV6-8	TRBJ2-5	21	CASSYIIGPPQKGIGRETQYF	TGTGCCAGCAGTTATATTATTGGACCTCCTCAGAAAGGTATTGGGAGAGAGACCCAGTACTTC
.	few	TRBV6-6	TRBJ2-3	17	CASSYSLRGSGTDTQYF	TGTGCCAGCAGTTACTCTCTCCGGGGGTCTGGCACAGATACGCAGTATTTT
.	.	TRBV19	TRBJ2-1	12	CASSMQGNEQFF	TGTGCCAGTAGTATGCAGGGAAATGAGCAGTTCTTC
.	many	TRBV7-2	TRBJ1-5	16	CASSLAEVMGNQPQHF	TGTGCCAGCAGCTTAGCGGAGGTTATGGGCAATCAGCCCCAGCATTTT
.	few	TRBV7-6	TRBJ1-2	13	CASSLADGYGYTF	TGTGCCAGCAGCTTAGCAGATGGGTATGGCTACACCTTC
.	few	TRBV10-3	TRBJ1-3	17	CAISEPGQYYSGNTIYF	TGTGCCATCAGTGAACCTGGACAGTACTACTCTGGAAACACCATATATTTT
.	.	TRBV20-1	TRBJ2-3	17	CSARGQIKGTSTDTQYF	TGCAGTGCTAGAGGACAAATAAAGGGGACTAGCACAGATACGCAGTATTTT
.	.	TRBV20-1	TRBJ2-4	19	CSARDSAARQVEAKNIQYF	TGCAGTGCTAGAGATTCGGCAGCCCGGCAGGTAGAAGCCAAAAACATTCAGTACTTC
.	.	TRBV6-1	TRBJ1-2	16	CASSEAGRGLDYGYTF	TGTGCCAGCAGTGAAGCAGGGAGAGGGTTGGACTATGGCTACACCTTC
.	many	TRBV7-9	TRBJ1-2	13	CASSTRGNYGYTF	TGTGCCAGCAGCACCAGGGGAAACTATGGCTACACCTTC
.	few	TRBV11-2	TRBJ2-1	13	CASSSGVSYEQFF	TGTGCCAGCAGTTCGGGGGTGTCTTATGAGCAGTTCTTC
.	many	TRBV11-2	TRBJ2-4	16	CASSDRDGVAKNIQYF	TGTGCCAGCAGCGACCGGGACGGTGTAGCCAAAAACATTCAGTACTTC
.	.	TRBV28	TRBJ2-3	13	CASRPPSTDTQYF	TGTGCCAGCAGGCCACCGAGCACAGATACGCAGTATTTT
.	many	TRBV7-9	TRBJ2-5	16	CASSPRALDVGETQYF	TGTGCCAGCAGCCCCCGGGCCCTGGATGTGGGAGAGACCCAGTACTTC
.	few	TRBV6-1	TRBJ2-7	14	CASIPRDSANEQYF	TGTGCCAGTATACCACGGGACTCAGCTAACGAGCAGTACTTC
.	few	TRBV5-6	TRBJ2-7	14	CASSFGTAAWEQYF	TGTGCCAGCAGCTTTGGTACCGCTGCGTGGGAGCAGTACTTC
.	.	TRBV6-8	TRBJ1-1	13	CASSFNGDTEAFF	TGTGCCAGCAGCTTCAATGGGGATACTGAAGCTTTCTTT
.	few	TRBV25-1	TRBJ2-1	14	CASSDTRSYNEQFF	TGTGCCAGCAGTGATACGAGGTCCTACAATGAGCAGTTCTTC
.	once	TRBV2	TRBJ1-4	20	CASSEDGWNLEGSDDEKLFF	TGTGCCAGCAGTGAAGACGGATGGAACCTCGAAGGTTCCGACGATGAAAAACTGTTTTTT
.	few	TRBV7-9	TRBJ2-7	12	CASINRGYEQYF	TGTGCCAGCATCAATAGGGGCTACGAGCAGTACTTC
.	few	TRBV27	TRBJ1-5	15	CASSLTQLGNQPQHF	TGTGCCAGCAGTTTAACCCAGCTGGGGAATCAGCCCCAGCATTTT
.	.	TRBV20-1	TRBJ2-1	13	CSASGPSYNEQFF	TGCAGTGCTAGCGGGCCATCCTACAATGAGCAGTTCTTC
.	.	TRBV4-1	TRBJ1-1	14	CASSQDSRNTEAFF	TGCGCCAGCAGCCAAGATTCCCGGAACACTGAAGCTTTCTTT
.	many	TRBV7-8	TRBJ1-1	15	CASSLDSLTAGEAFF	TGTGCCAGCAGCTTAGACTCGTTGACGGCGGGTGAAGCTTTCTTT
.	few	TRBV15	TRBJ2-5	15	CATSRDPRAEETQYF	TGTGCCACTAGCAGAGATCCCAGGGCCGAAGAGACCCAGTACTTC
.	few	TRBV20-1	TRBJ1-2	14	CSARDPEDNYGYTF	TGCAGTGCTAGAGATCCCGAAGACAACTATGGCTACACCTTC
.	.	TRBV6-5	TRBJ1-1	13	CASTWDVDTEAFF	TGTGCCAGCACCTGGGACGTGGACACTGAAGCTTTCTTT
.	once	TRBV10-2	TRBJ1-1	13	CASSDGPGGEAFF	TGCGCCAGCAGTGATGGGCCGGGGGGTGAAGCTTTCTTT
.	few	TRBV4-1	TRBJ2-3	17	CASSQSFGPWSTDTQYF	TGCGCCAGCAGCCAAAGTTTCGGGCCCTGGAGCACAGATACGCAGTATTTT
.	many	TRBV7-2	TRBJ2-3	13	CASKLPSTDTQYF	TGTGCCAGCAAACTCCCTAGCACAGATACGCAGTATTTT
.	once	TRBV4-1	TRBJ1-2	17	CASSQAPDSISNYGYTF	TGCGCCAGCAGCCAAGCCCCCGACAGCATTTCTAACTATGGCTACACCTTC
.	many	TRBV7-2	TRBJ2-2	17	CASTPGLLRGFFGELFF	TGTGCCAGCACCCCCGGTCTCCTCCGCGGTTTCTTCGGGGAGCTGTTTTTT
.	few	TRBV10-2	TRBJ1-2	14	CASSELVNNYGYTF	TGCGCCAGCAGTGAGTTAGTGAACAACTATGGCTACACCTTC
.	.	TRBV7-9	TRBJ2-3	13	CASSSPGPDTQYF	TGTGCCAGCAGCTCCCCAGGGCCAGATACGCAGTATTTT
.	.	TRBV12-3/TRBV12-4	TRBJ1-5	16	CASSLGGPRGNQPQHF	TGTGCCAGCAGTTTGGGGGGGCCCAGGGGCAATCAGCCCCAGCATTTT
.	few	TRBV6-2/TRBV6-3	TRBJ1-2	15	CASTQRDRQLWGYTF	TGTGCCAGCACCCAACGAGACAGACAACTATGGGGCTACACCTTC
TRBD1	.	TRBV12-3/TRBV12-4	TRBJ1-4	14	CASSFTGDVEELFF	TGTGCCAGCAGTTTCACAGGGGATGTTGAAGAACTGTTTTTT
.	.	TRBV19	TRBJ2-2	13	CASIGRGYGELFF	TGTGCCAGTATTGGACGGGGGTACGGGGAGCTGTTTTTT
.	few	TRBV11-1	TRBJ2-2	18	CASSPDNRDGTNTGELFF	TGTGCCAGCAGCCCTGACAACCGGGACGGCACGAACACCGGGGAGCTGTTTTTT
.	many	TRBV7-8	TRBJ2-4	15	CASSLEQGIKNIQYF	TGTGCCAGCAGCTTAGAACAGGGTATAAAAAACATTCAGTACTTC